This is a list of T cell receptor beta chains from one sample in a study of blood T cells in healthy people across ages. In TCRdb, the 5' RACE reads were re-called with MiXCR into one record per CDR3 protein. This repertoire shows 700,000 to 800,000 distinct CDR3 sequences, 40% to 45% found once; its top ten account for 20% to 25%. The sample was blood. Every receptor here comes from a woman aged 60-70 years in good health. CDR3s include the opening cysteine and the closing phenylalanine or tryptophan. The D gene is left open where the match is weak. A clone size is listed for some rows: how often the clone was seen (once, few, many), or a class if it is expanded.

J | D | V | size | DNA | CDR3
TRBJ1-4 | . | TRBV5-1 | . | TGCGCCAGCAGCTTGAAGCCAGGCCCAACTAATGAAAAACTGTTTTTT | CASSLKPGPTNEKLFF
TRBJ2-3 | TRBD2 | TRBV2 | . | TGTGCCAGCAGTGTCGGCGGGAGGGTTACAGATACGCAGTATTTT | CASSVGGRVTDTQYF
TRBJ1-2 | . | TRBV6-2/TRBV6-3 | few | TGTGCCAGCAGTTACTTTTCTCCTGCGGCTCCCTATGGCTACACCTTC | CASSYFSPAAPYGYTF
TRBJ2-3 | . | TRBV5-1 | . | TGCGCCAGCAGCTTGTATGGGGGCGAAGATACGCAGTATTTT | CASSLYGGEDTQYF
TRBJ2-1 | TRBD2 | TRBV4-2 | . | TGTGCCAGCAGCCAAGCGGGATCCCTCAGAGCGGGGGGGATGAATGAGCAGTTCTTC | CASSQAGSLRAGGMNEQFF
TRBJ1-2 | . | TRBV29-1 | few | TGCAGCGTTGAAGATCGGGAATTCTATGGCTACACCTTC | CSVEDREFYGYTF
TRBJ2-1 | . | TRBV7-3 | . | TGTGCCAGCAGCCGTGGAGACTACTACAATGAGCAGTTCTTC | CASSRGDYYNEQFF
TRBJ1-6 | . | TRBV15 | . | TGTGCCACCAGCAGAACGGACCTGTCACCCCTCCACTTT | CATSRTDLSPLHF
TRBJ2-1 | TRBD1 | TRBV7-8 | few | TGTGCCAGCTTAGAGCGGTCCCAGGGGGATGAGCAGTTCTTC | CASLERSQGDEQFF
TRBJ1-5 | . | TRBV15 | many | TGTGCCACCAGCAGAGGAGGGGGTATTGACAATCAGCCCCAGCATTTT | CATSRGGGIDNQPQHF
TRBJ1-6 | . | TRBV12-3/TRBV12-4 | . | TGTGCCAGCAGGAGGGCGAGCTCCTATAATTCACCCCTCCACTTT | CASRRASSYNSPLHF
TRBJ1-5 | . | TRBV7-8 | few | TGTGCCAGCAGCTCTAGGAGGGAGGCGGGATATAGCAATCAGCCCCAGCATTTT | CASSSRREAGYSNQPQHF
TRBJ2-3 | TRBD1 | TRBV6-6 | . | TGTGCCAGCAGACAGGGGACGGATCCGCAGTATTTT | CASRQGTDPQYF
TRBJ2-2 | . | TRBV7-2 | few | TGTGCCAGCAGCGCCTCGACAGGTTCAAGCACCGGGGAGCTGTTTTTT | CASSASTGSSTGELFF
TRBJ2-4 | . | TRBV20-1 | . | TGCAGTGCAGGGGGGCGGGAGCAAAACATTCAGTACTTC | CSAGGREQNIQYF
TRBJ1-2 | TRBD1 | TRBV20-1 | few | TGCAGTGCCCCCGGGACAGGGACTGGTGGCTACACCTTC | CSAPGTGTGGYTF
TRBJ1-1 | . | TRBV7-9 | . | TGTGCCAGCAGCTTAATTACTGAAGCTTTCTTT | CASSLITEAFF
TRBJ1-1 | . | TRBV10-1 | . | TGCGCCAGCAGTGAGTCGCTGGGGACTGAAGCTTTCTTT | CASSESLGTEAFF
TRBJ1-2 | TRBD1 | TRBV20-1 | few | TGCAGTGCTAGAGGTGGCGACAGGGGGCATTTCGATGGCTACACCTTC | CSARGGDRGHFDGYTF
TRBJ2-5 | . | TRBV9 | . | TGTGCCAGCAGCGTAGGTATCCAACGAGAGACCCAGTACTTC | CASSVGIQRETQYF